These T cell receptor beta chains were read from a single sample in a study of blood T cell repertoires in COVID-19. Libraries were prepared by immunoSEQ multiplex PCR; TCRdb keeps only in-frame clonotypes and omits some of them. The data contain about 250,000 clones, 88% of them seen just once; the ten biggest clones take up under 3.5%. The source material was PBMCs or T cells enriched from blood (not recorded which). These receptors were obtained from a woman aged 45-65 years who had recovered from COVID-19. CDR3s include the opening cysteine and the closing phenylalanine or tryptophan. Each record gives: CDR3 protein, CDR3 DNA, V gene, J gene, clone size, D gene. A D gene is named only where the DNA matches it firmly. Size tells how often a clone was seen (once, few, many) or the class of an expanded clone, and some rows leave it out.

cdr3_aa: CASSLAAGGQETQYF
cdr3_nt: TGCGCCAGCAGCTTGGCGGCAGGGGGACAAGAGACCCAGTACTTC
v_call: TRBV5-1
j_call: TRBJ2-5
clone_size: .
d_call: TRBD1

cdr3_aa: CASTYLTGNTEAFF
cdr3_nt: TGTGCCAGCACCTACCTCACAGGAAACACTGAAGCTTTCTTT
v_call: TRBV11-2
j_call: TRBJ1-1
clone_size: .
d_call: .

cdr3_aa: CSGIDQGPGNQPQHF
cdr3_nt: TGCAGTGGTATTGACCAGGGGCCAGGAAATCAGCCCCAGCATTTT
v_call: TRBV20-1
j_call: TRBJ1-5
clone_size: .
d_call: .

cdr3_aa: CATSQDRGLGLGNQPQHF
cdr3_nt: TGTGCCACCAGTCAGGACAGGGGGCTCGGTTTGGGCAATCAGCCCCAGCATTTT
v_call: TRBV15
j_call: TRBJ1-5
clone_size: .
d_call: TRBD1

cdr3_aa: CASSLARSSYEQYF
cdr3_nt: TGTGCCAGCAGCTTAGCTCGGAGCTCCTACGAGCAGTACTTC
v_call: TRBV11-2
j_call: TRBJ2-7
clone_size: once
d_call: .

cdr3_aa: CATSDIVVAGGIGETQYF
cdr3_nt: TGTGCCACCAGTGACATAGTCGTTGCAGGGGGAATTGGAGAGACCCAGTACTTC
v_call: TRBV24-1
j_call: TRBJ2-5
clone_size: once
d_call: TRBD1

cdr3_aa: CATSLGSRDTDTQYF
cdr3_nt: TGTGCCACCAGCCTCGGATCGAGAGACACGGATACGCAGTATTTT
v_call: TRBV15
j_call: TRBJ2-3
clone_size: .
d_call: .

cdr3_aa: CASSRDSSTNEKLFF
cdr3_nt: TGTGCCAGCAGCAGAGACAGTTCAACTAATGAAAAACTGTTTTTT
v_call: TRBV5-4
j_call: TRBJ1-4
clone_size: .
d_call: .

cdr3_aa: CASSQVSGEVEAFF
cdr3_nt: TGTGCCAGCAGCCAAGTTAGCGGAGAAGTAGAAGCTTTCTTT
v_call: TRBV4-2
j_call: TRBJ1-1
clone_size: .
d_call: .

cdr3_aa: CAWGQGESYEQYF
cdr3_nt: TGTGCCTGGGGACAGGGTGAATCCTACGAGCAGTACTTC
v_call: TRBV30
j_call: TRBJ2-7
clone_size: .
d_call: TRBD1

cdr3_aa: CASSVSGLTNNEQFF
cdr3_nt: TGCGCCAGCAGCGTTAGCGGTCTAACGAACAATGAGCAGTTCTTC
v_call: TRBV5-1
j_call: TRBJ2-1
clone_size: .
d_call: .

cdr3_aa: CASSTSLARYYNEQFF
cdr3_nt: TGTGCCAGCAGTACCTCACTAGCGCGCTACTACAATGAGCAGTTCTTC
v_call: TRBV28
j_call: TRBJ2-1
clone_size: .
d_call: TRBD2

cdr3_aa: CASSARDTYNEQFF
cdr3_nt: TGTGCCAGCAGCGCGAGGGACACCTACAATGAGCAGTTCTTC
v_call: TRBV9
j_call: TRBJ2-1
clone_size: .
d_call: .

cdr3_aa: CASSSQPPGLQRGEQYF
cdr3_nt: TGTGCCAGCAGCTCACAGCCCCCGGGACTTCAGAGGGGCGAGCAGTACTTC
v_call: TRBV5-4
j_call: TRBJ2-7
clone_size: .
d_call: .

cdr3_aa: CASQSRETGLEKLFF
cdr3_nt: TGTGCCAGCCAGAGCCGGGAGACAGGGCTTGAAAAACTGTTTTTT
v_call: TRBV28
j_call: TRBJ1-4
clone_size: .
d_call: TRBD1

cdr3_aa: CASSEVGQGSSGYTF
cdr3_nt: TGTGCCAGCAGTGAAGTGGGACAGGGGTCCAGTGGCTACACCTTC
v_call: TRBV6-1
j_call: TRBJ1-2
clone_size: many
d_call: TRBD1

cdr3_aa: CASSLPGQVSFYEQYF
cdr3_nt: TGTGCCAGCAGTTTACCCGGACAGGTTAGCTTCTACGAGCAGTACTTC
v_call: TRBV28
j_call: TRBJ2-7
clone_size: .
d_call: TRBD1

cdr3_aa: CASSLGQYYEQYF
cdr3_nt: TGTGCCAGCAGCCTAGGACAGTACTACGAGCAGTACTTC
v_call: TRBV12-3/TRBV12-4
j_call: TRBJ2-7
clone_size: .
d_call: .

cdr3_aa: CASSLNYGETQYF
cdr3_nt: TGTGCCAGCAGCTTAAATTATGGCGAGACCCAGTACTTC
v_call: TRBV7-2
j_call: TRBJ2-5
clone_size: .
d_call: .

cdr3_aa: CASSPGATNTEAFF
cdr3_nt: TGTGCCAGCAGCCCAGGGGCTACGAACACTGAAGCTTTCTTT
v_call: TRBV7-3
j_call: TRBJ1-1
clone_size: .
d_call: .

cdr3_aa: CASGHRGNTEAFF
cdr3_nt: TGTGCCAGCGGCCACAGGGGGAACACTGAAGCTTTCTTT
v_call: TRBV6-2/TRBV6-3
j_call: TRBJ1-1
clone_size: .
d_call: TRBD1

cdr3_aa: CASSLSLTGIYTEAFF
cdr3_nt: TGTGCCAGCAGCCTCAGTTTGACAGGTATTTACACTGAAGCTTTCTTT
v_call: TRBV7-2
j_call: TRBJ1-1
clone_size: .
d_call: .

cdr3_aa: CASSPLAGSSYNEQFF
cdr3_nt: TGTGCCAGCAGTCCATTAGCGGGAAGCTCCTACAATGAGCAGTTCTTC
v_call: TRBV28
j_call: TRBJ2-1
clone_size: .
d_call: TRBD2

cdr3_aa: CASSHRLAGPETQYF
cdr3_nt: TGTGCCAGCAGCCACCGACTAGCGGGGCCAGAGACCCAGTACTTC
v_call: TRBV3-1/TRBV3-2
j_call: TRBJ2-5
clone_size: .
d_call: TRBD2

cdr3_aa: CASSLDGQGGEQFF
cdr3_nt: TGTGCCAGCAGCTTAGACGGGCAAGGGGGTGAGCAGTTCTTC
v_call: TRBV11-1
j_call: TRBJ2-1
clone_size: .
d_call: .

cdr3_aa: CASNVRVEQKLFF
cdr3_nt: TGTGCCAGCAATGTCAGGGTAGAACAAAAACTGTTTTTT
v_call: TRBV2
j_call: TRBJ1-4
clone_size: .
d_call: .